The 11 T cell receptor delta chains given below trace back to one sample, sequenced in a study of Vδ1+ human thymocytes (dated by TCRdb to the late 2010s). What the research found in general, with its limitations: The thymic TRG and TRD repertoires appeared highly polyclonal, with Gaussian CDR3 length distributions, in contrast to the oligoclonal repertoires of peripheral blood.

These receptors have no identified antigens. TCRdb records Illumina MiSeq as the sequencer. RNA extraction was performed with the RNeasy mini kit, and reverse transcription was done with Superscript III. CDR3 amplicons were generated by multiplex PCR with pooled V-gene forward primers and a constant-region reverse primer carrying Illumina adaptor overhangs. TCRdb reran clone calling on the public reads with CATT; rows sharing one DNA sequence were then combined. The sample yields roughly 56,000 delta-chain clones; about 16% were counted once. About 0.38% of the sample lies in the top ten. The sample taken for sequencing was Vdelta1+ gamma-delta thymocytes from the thymus. The sample's cell subset or site, from its label and the paper: FACS-sorted CD3+ TCRalphabeta- TCRVdelta1+ TCRVdelta2- thymocytes. The origin of the receptors is a girl in the first two years of life who had congenital heart surgery.

The table lists this clone with a few counts. This chain joins TRDV1 and TRDJ1; TRDD2 agrees at 8 bases. Germline V gives CDR1 TSWWSYY, CDR2 QGS. This CDR3 has 20 residues. The V segment lost 5 bases and the J segment 0 bases; nucleotides outside the gene matches: 20. This CDR3 reads CALGSPSSYFTHKYTDKLIF. DNA of the CDR3: TGTGCTCTTGGGTCTCCGTCTTCCTACTTCACCCACAAGTACACCGATAAACTCATCTTT.

The rearrangement joins TRDV1 to TRDJ1; 9 nucleotides agree with TRDD2. Per germline, CDR1 TSWWSYY and CDR2 QGS. CDR3 length equals 23 residues. V was pared by 0 bases and J by 8 bases, with 31 bases of the junction left unmatched. CDR3 amino acids: CALGELEKARTSPSYHTGVKLIF. CDR3 bases: TGTGCTCTTGGGGAACTAGAGAAGGCCCGGACCTCGCCTTCCTACCATACTGGGGTAAAACTCATCTTT.

V and J are TRDV1 and TRDJ1, with 7 bases fitting TRDD3. V lost 1 base, J lost 3 bases, and 11 bases stayed unmatched. The CDR3 extends over 17 amino acids. Germline V gene data show CDR1 as TSWWSYY and CDR2 as QGS. CDR3 nucleotides: TGTGCTCTTGGGGAACGTTTGAGGGGGGGATCGTCCGATAAACTCATCTTT. As protein: CALGERLRGGSSDKLIF.

This clone has just a few counts. The V call is TRDV1, the J call TRDJ1; 12 bases agree with TRDD3. The CDR3 is made up of 22 amino acids. Germline CDR1 TSWWSYY, CDR2 QGS. Trimming removed 4 bases from V and 2 bases from J; junction bases left unmatched: 23. CDR3 nucleotides: TGTGCTCTTGGGGGGTTTCCGACCAGACTACTGGGGGATACCCCATTTACCGATAAACTCATCTTT. Translating it yields CALGGFPTRLLGDTPFTDKLIF.

This clone was counted between two and nine times. This chain joins TRDV1 and TRDJ1; 11 positions match TRDD3. V was clipped by 2 bases and J by 0 bases; unmatched bases: 23. CDR1 and CDR2 (germline): TSWWSYY, QGS. CDR3 length: 23 amino acids. This CDR3 is CALGEECPTVIGGYVGYTDKLIF. The CDR3 coding sequence is TGTGCTCTTGGGGAAGAATGTCCTACAGTAATTGGGGGATACGTGGGGTACACCGATAAACTCATCTTT.

The table lists this clone with a few counts. This sequence joins TRDV1 and TRDJ1, with TRDD3 matching over 11 bases. The CDR3 is 16 residues long. Germline assignment: CDR1 TSWWSYY and CDR2 QGS. Trimming at V came to 1 base and at J to 7 bases, leaving 8 bases not matched to a gene. CDR3 DNA: TGTGCTCTTGGGGAACCCTGGGGGATACTCCCGCTTAAACTCATCTTT. It translates to CALGEPWGILPLKLIF.

As regards this clone: The limits of the CDR3 on the DNA are not certain, so only TCRdb's listed CDR3 is given. The genes are TRAV29/DV5 and TRDJ2; the D segment call TRDD3 is taken from the table without a DNA check. The CDR3 is made up of 25 amino acids, end residues included. CDR1 and CDR2 (germline): NSMFDY, ISSIKDK. CDR3 loop: CSVLLCSKRFLRGYSGGGLTAQLFF.

This clone was detected only a few times. The chain has TRDV1 and TRDJ1, with 13 bases lining up with TRDD3. Germline-derived CDR1 and CDR2 are TSWWSYY and QGS. V lost 3 bases to trimming and J lost 0 bases; unmatched junction nucleotides: 13. This CDR3 has 20 amino acids. CDR3 nucleotide sequence: TGTGCTCTTGGGGACACTACGGGTACTGGGGGATACGGGGACACCGATAAACTCATCTTT. Protein product: CALGDTTGTGGYGDTDKLIF.

To note about this clone: Germline and junction disagree at one end, which may indicate a read error. The chain carries TRDV1 and TRDJ1, with 7 bases aligning to TRDD3. CDR3 length: 19 amino acids. Germline V gives CDR1 TSWWSYY, CDR2 QGS. The CDR3 sequence is CALGLTFLHGVGDTDKHIF. DNA of the CDR3: TGTGCTCTTGGGTTGACTTTTCTTCACGGGGTGGGGGACACCGATAAACACATCTTT.

This chain joins TRDV1 and TRDJ1, with D possibly TRDD2 on 5 matching bases. Germline V gene sequence: CDR1 TSWWSYY, CDR2 QGS. The germline V and J ends were trimmed by 6 bases and 0 bases, with 23 bases remaining between them. CDR3 length: 18 amino acids. Here the CDR3 DNA reads TGTGCTCTTGGACCCCCTACCGCTTGCAATCAGTACACCGATAAACTCATCTTT. Its protein product is CALGPPTACNQYTDKLIF.

This chain uses TRDV1 with TRDJ1, with a possible D match to TRDD2 (6 bases). CDR1 and CDR2 from the germline V gene are TSWWSYY and QGS. This CDR3 spans 22 amino acids. V was shortened by 5 bases and J by 4 bases, with 38 bases between the two germline ends. The CDR3 spells CALGPGPIQAFRAGRDLDKLIF. In DNA, the CDR3 is TGTGCTCTTGGGCCAGGACCCATTCAGGCCTTCCGGGCCGGGAGGGACCTCGATAAACTCATCTTT.